Below are 9 T cell receptor beta chains sequenced from a single sample in a study of identical twins. One entry per CDR3 protein results from TCRdb running MiXCR on the 5' RACE reads. The sample lists hundreds of thousands of distinct CDR3 sequences, about 12% occurring once. The data also belong to a second study, concerning yellow fever vaccine responses in identical twins.

Sequencing was done on a sample of CD8+ T cells sorted from blood. Receptors were obtained from a woman aged 18-30 years in good health.

This clonotype was counted between two and nine times. The J gene is TRBJ1-6, the V gene TRBV27; D ambiguous. The CDR3 has 13 amino acids. V was pared by 0 bases and J by 8 bases, with 5 bases between. CDR1 is MNHEY and CDR2 is SMNVEV in the germline V gene (reference sequence). The CDR3 sequence is CASSLSKHSPLHF. In nucleotides, the CDR3 is TGTGCCAGCAGTTTATCGAAGCATTCACCCCTCCACTTT.

This clonotype came up a few times. The chain carries TRBV24-1 and TRBJ2-1, with 9 nucleotides matching TRBD2. The V gene's germline CDR1 is KGHDR and CDR2 SFDVKD. Trimming at V came to 4 bases and at J to 0 bases, leaving 3 bases not matched to a gene. This CDR3 has 16 amino acids. CDR3 residues: CATSDHSGGSYNEQFF. DNA for the CDR3: TGTGCCACCAGTGACCATAGCGGGGGCTCCTACAATGAGCAGTTCTTC.

There are many counts of this clonotype. The gene calls are TRBV12-3 or TRBV12-4 and TRBJ2-3; maybe TRBD1 (6 bases). This CDR3 is built from 14 residues. With 7 bases removed from V and 1 base from J, the gap between germline ends came to 12 bases. CDR3 region: CASTRGIGTDTQYF. DNA for the CDR3: TGTGCCAGCACAAGGGGGATAGGCACAGATACGCAGTATTTT.

J is TRBJ2-7 and V is TRBV12-3 or TRBV12-4; 9 nucleotides line up with TRBD2. CDR3 size: 15 residues. V dropped 0 bases and J dropped 5; count of bases not matched to a gene: 5. CDR3 amino acids: CASSLASGRSNEQYF. Here the CDR3 DNA reads TGTGCCAGCAGTTTAGCTAGCGGGAGATCCAACGAGCAGTACTTC.

This clonotype was recorded a few times. This chain uses TRBV15 with TRBJ2-7, with 9 bases that match TRBD1. V dropped 1 base and J dropped 7; count of bases not matched to a gene: 5. CDR3 length: 14 amino acids. The germline CDR1 and CDR2 sequences are LNHNV and YYDKDF (reference sequence). CDR3 in DNA: TGTGCCACCAGCAGAGTACAGGGGGCGAGGGAGCAGTACTTC. Translation gives CATSRVQGAREQYF.

This clonotype has only a few counts. Written as DNA, the CDR3 is TGCGCCAGCAGCCAGTCGTGGGCCGGGCCTTACAATGAGCAGTTCTTC. It encodes CASSQSWAGPYNEQFF. V usage is TRBV4-1 and J usage is TRBJ2-1; D is unresolved. CDR3 length: 16 amino acids. Trimming took 3 bases from V and 4 from J, leaving 16 bases between them. CDR1 is MGHRA, CDR2 YSYEKL, per germline.

This clonotype appeared a few times. The genes are TRBV4-2 and TRBJ2-7; TRBD1 agrees at 7 bases. CDR1 and CDR2 from the germline V gene are LGHNA and YNFKEQ. The CDR3 runs 15 residues. With V trimmed by 4 bases and J by 3 bases, 9 bases remained unmatched. CDR3 sequence (DNA): TGTGCCAGCAGCCGCGAACCGGGGACAGACTACGAGCAGTACGTC. The encoded protein is CASSREPGTDYEQYV.

This chain uses TRBV27 with TRBJ2-7; D may be TRBD1 (5 bases). V shed 1 base and J shed 7 bases, with 11 bases lying between them. The germline CDR1 and CDR2 sequences are MNHEY and SMNVEV (reference sequence). CDR3 length equals 13 residues. The CDR3 region has the DNA TGTGCCAGCAGTTTATACTTAGGGGAAGAGCAGTACTTC. It yields the protein CASSLYLGEEQYF.

This rearrangement joins TRBV14 to TRBJ1-1; D call uncertain. The ends were cut back, 0 bases at V and 1 base at J, with 6 bases in the middle. This CDR3 contains 14 residues. Germline-derived CDR1 and CDR2 are SGHDN and FVKESK. CDR3 loop: CASSQDLSNTEAFF. Written as DNA, the CDR3 is TGTGCCAGCAGCCAAGATTTATCGAACACTGAAGCTTTCTTT. The full variable domain, its missing parts supplied by reference TRBV14 and TRBJ1-1, is EAGVTQFPSHSVIEKGQTVTLRCDPISGHDNLYWYRRVMGKEIKFLLHFVKESKQDESGMPNNRFLAERTGGTYSTLKVQPAELEDSGVYFCASSQDLSNTEAFFGQGTRLTVV.